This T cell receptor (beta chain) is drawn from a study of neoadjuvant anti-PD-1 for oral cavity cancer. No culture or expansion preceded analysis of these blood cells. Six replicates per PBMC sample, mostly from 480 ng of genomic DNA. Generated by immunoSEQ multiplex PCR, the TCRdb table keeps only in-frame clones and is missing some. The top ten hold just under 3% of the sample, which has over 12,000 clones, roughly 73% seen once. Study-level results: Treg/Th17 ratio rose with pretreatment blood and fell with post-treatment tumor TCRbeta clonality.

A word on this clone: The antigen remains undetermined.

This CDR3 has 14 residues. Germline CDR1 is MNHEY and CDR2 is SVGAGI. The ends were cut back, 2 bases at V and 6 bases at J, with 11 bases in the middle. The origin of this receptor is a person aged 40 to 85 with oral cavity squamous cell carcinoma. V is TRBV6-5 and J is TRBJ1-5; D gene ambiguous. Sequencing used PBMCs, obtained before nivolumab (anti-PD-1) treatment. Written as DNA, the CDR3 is TGTGCCAGCAGTTACGGTGCTGGGGTTCAGCCCCAGCATTTT. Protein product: CASSYGAGVQPQHF.